This T cell receptor (beta chain) was captured by sequencing in a study of graft-versus-host responses after intestinal transplantation. Losses at the gene ends were 4 bases for V and 4 bases for J; bases not matched to a gene: 11. The CDR3 totals 16 residues. CDR1 is SGHRS, CDR2 YFSETQ, per germline. The assay was immunoSEQ multiplex PCR, and TCRdb's table has in-frame clones only and misses some. The sample shows tens of thousands of clones, about 95% of them seen only once. General study results and limits: The marrow of recipients harbored GvH clones, and ileum or blood showed some of them first. Patients with graft-donor T cell macrochimerism had high graft-versus-host to host-versus-graft clonal ratios in allografts. Early post-transplant HvG declines were associated with peak circulating GvH clone levels.

About this clone: Its antigen is undetermined.

The TCR originated in a human donor who was the organ donor for an intestinal transplant. The gene calls are TRBV5-1 and TRBJ2-1, with 7 bases identical to TRBD1. The sequences come from unstimulated CD4+ T cells sorted from spleen or lymph node cells, collected before transplant. The CDR3 DNA sequence: TGCGCCAGCAGCCTCAACCCCGGGACAGCTTACAATGAGCAGTTCTTC. It specifies CASSLNPGTAYNEQFF. Combining the CDR3 with reference TRBV5-1 and TRBJ2-1 gives the whole variable domain KAGVTQTPRYLIKTRGQQVTLSCSPISGHRSVSWYQQTPGQGLQFLFEYFSETQRNKGNFPGRFSGRQFSNSRSEMNVSTLELGDSALYLCASSLNPGTAYNEQFFGPGTRLTVL.